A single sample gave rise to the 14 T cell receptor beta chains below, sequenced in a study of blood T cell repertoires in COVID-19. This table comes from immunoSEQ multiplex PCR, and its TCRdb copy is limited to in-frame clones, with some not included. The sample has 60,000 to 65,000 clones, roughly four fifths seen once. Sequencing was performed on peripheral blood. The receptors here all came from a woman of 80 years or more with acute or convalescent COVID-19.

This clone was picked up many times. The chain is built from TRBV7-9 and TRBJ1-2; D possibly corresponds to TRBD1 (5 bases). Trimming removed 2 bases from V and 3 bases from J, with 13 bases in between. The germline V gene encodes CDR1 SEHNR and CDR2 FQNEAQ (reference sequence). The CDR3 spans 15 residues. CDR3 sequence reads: CASSLSVPRDYGYTF. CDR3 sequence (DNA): TGTGCCAGCAGCTTATCGGTCCCCAGGGACTATGGCTACACCTTC.

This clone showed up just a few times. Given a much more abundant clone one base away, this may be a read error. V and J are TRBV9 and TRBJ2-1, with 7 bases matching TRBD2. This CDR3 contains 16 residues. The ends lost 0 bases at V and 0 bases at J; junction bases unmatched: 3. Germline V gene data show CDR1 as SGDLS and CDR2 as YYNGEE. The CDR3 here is CASSVVGGSSYNEQFF. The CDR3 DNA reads TGTGCCAGCAGCGTAGTGGGCGGGAGCTCCTACAATGAGCAGTTCTTC.

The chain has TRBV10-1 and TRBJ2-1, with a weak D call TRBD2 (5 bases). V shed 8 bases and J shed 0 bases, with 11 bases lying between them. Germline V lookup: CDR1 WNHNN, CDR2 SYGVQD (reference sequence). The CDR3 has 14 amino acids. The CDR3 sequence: CASSPGSSYNEQFF. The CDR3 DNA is TGCGCCAGCTCACCTGGGAGCTCCTACAATGAGCAGTTCTTC.

CDR3 DNA: TGTGCCAGCAGCTTGGGGGGGACTAGCGGGAGTGCGTACGAGCAGTACTTC. Amino acids: CASSLGGTSGSAYEQYF. V and J are TRBV5-4 and TRBJ2-7, with 14 bases matching TRBD2. Trimming removed 0 bases from V and 4 bases from J; junction bases left unmatched: 6. The CDR3 extends over 17 amino acids. Looked up from germline, CDR1 is SGHNT and CDR2 is YYREEE (reference sequence). The full variable domain, completed using reference TRBV5-4 and TRBJ2-7, is ETGVTQSPTHLIKTRGQQVTLRCSSQSGHNTVSWYQQALGQGPQFIFQYYREEENGRGNFPPRFSGLQFPNYSSELNVNALELDDSALYLCASSLGGTSGSAYEQYFGPGTRLTVT.

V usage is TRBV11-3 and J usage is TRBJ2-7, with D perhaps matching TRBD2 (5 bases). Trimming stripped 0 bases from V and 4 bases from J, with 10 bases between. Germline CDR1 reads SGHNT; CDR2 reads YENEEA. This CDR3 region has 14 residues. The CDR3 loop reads CASSLEASSYEQYF. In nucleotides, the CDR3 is TGTGCCAGCAGCTTAGAGGCTAGCAGTTACGAGCAGTACTTC.

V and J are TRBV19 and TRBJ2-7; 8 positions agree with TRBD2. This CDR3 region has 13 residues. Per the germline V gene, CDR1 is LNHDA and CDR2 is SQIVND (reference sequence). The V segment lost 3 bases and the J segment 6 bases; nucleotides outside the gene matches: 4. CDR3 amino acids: CASSMGLAGEQYF. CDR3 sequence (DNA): TGTGCCAGTAGTATGGGCCTAGCGGGCGAGCAGTACTTC.

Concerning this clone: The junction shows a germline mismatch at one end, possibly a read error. CDR3 amino acids: CASSGSGQGARTQYF. The DNA for the CDR3 is TGTGCTAGCAGCGGTTCGGGACAGGGGGCTCGGACCCAGTACTTC. The J gene is TRBJ2-5, the V gene TRBV7-7; the match to TRBD1 covers 12 bases. Germline V gives CDR1 SSHAT, CDR2 FNYEAQ (reference sequence). This CDR3 has 15 amino acids.

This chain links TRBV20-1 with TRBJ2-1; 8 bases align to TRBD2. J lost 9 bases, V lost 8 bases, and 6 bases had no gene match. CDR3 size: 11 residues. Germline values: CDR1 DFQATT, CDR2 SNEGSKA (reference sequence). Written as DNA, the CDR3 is TGCAGTTCCAGCGGGAGAGTTGAGCAGTTCTTC. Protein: CSSSGRVEQFF.

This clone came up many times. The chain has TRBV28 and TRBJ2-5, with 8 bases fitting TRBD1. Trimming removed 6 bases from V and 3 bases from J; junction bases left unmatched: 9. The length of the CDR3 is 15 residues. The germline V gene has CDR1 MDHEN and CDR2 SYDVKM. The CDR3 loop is CASSKDRGVKETQYF. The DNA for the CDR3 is TGTGCCAGCAGCAAAGACAGGGGTGTGAAAGAGACCCAGTACTTC.

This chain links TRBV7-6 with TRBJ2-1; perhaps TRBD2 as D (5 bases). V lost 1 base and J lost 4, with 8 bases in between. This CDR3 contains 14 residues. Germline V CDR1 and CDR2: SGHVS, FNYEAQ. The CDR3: CASSLGWTYNEQFF. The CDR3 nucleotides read TGTGCCAGCAGCTTAGGATGGACTTACAATGAGCAGTTCTTC.

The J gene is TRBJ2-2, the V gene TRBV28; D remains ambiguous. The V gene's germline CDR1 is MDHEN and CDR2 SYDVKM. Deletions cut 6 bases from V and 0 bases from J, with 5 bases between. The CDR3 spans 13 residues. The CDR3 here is CASRSANTGELFF. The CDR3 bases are TGTGCCAGCAGAAGCGCGAACACCGGGGAGCTGTTTTTT.

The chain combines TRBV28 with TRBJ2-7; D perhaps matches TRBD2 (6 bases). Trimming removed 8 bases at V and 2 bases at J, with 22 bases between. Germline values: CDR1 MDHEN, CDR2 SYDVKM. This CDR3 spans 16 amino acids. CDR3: CASRNRRGDTPYEQYF. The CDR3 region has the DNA TGTGCCAGCCGAAATCGGAGGGGAGATACCCCCTACGAGCAGTACTTC.

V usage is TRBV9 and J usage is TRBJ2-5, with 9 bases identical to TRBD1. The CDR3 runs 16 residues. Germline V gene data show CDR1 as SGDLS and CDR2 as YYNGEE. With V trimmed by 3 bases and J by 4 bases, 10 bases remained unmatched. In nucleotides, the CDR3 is TGTGCCAGCAGCGAGGGACCGGGACAGGGTTTAGAGACCCAGTACTTC. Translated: CASSEGPGQGLETQYF.

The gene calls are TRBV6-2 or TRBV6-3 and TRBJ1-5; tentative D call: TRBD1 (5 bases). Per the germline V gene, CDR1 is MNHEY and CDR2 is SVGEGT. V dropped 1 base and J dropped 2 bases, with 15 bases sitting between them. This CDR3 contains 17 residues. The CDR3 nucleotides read TGTGCCAGCAGTTACTTTTCCTGGCGGGGCGGCAATCAGCCCCAGCATTTT. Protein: CASSYFSWRGGNQPQHF.